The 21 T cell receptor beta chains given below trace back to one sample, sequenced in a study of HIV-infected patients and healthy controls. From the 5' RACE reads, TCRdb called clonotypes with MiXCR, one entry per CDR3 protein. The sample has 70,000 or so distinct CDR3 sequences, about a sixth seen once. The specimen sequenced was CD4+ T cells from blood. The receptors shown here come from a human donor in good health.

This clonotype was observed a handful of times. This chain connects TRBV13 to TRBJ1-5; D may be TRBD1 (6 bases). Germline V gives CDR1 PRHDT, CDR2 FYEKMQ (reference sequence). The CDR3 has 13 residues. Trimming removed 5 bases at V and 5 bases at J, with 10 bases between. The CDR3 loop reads CASSRAGDQPQHF. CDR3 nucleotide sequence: TGTGCCAGCAGCCGGGCAGGGGATCAGCCCCAGCATTTT.

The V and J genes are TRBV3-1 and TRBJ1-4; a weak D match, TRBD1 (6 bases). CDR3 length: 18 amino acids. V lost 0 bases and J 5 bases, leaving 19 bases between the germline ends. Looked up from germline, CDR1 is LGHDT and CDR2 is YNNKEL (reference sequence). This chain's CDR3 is CASSQDFAGWTANEKLFF. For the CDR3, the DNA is TGTGCCAGCAGCCAAGATTTCGCCGGTTGGACAGCAAATGAAAAACTGTTTTTT.

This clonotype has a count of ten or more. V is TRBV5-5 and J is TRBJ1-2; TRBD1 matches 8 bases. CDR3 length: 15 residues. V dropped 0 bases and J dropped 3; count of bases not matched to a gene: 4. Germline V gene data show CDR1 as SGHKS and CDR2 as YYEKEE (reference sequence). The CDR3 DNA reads TGTGCCAGCAGCTTGGAGGACAGGGTGTACTATGGCTACACCTTC. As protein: CASSLEDRVYYGYTF.

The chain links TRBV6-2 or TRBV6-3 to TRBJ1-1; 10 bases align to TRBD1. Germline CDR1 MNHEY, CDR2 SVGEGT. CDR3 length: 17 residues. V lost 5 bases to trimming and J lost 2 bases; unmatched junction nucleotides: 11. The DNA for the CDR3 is TGTGCCAGCAGTAACCGGGACAGGGGAGTCCTCAACACTGAAGCTTTCTTT. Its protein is CASSNRDRGVLNTEAFF.

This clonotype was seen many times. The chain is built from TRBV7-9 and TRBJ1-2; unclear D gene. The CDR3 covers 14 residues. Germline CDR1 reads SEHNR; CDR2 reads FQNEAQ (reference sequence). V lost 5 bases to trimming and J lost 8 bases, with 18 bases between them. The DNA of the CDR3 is TGTGCCAGCAGCCCTCAAAGCCCTCGGGGAGGCTACACCTTC. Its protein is CASSPQSPRGGYTF.

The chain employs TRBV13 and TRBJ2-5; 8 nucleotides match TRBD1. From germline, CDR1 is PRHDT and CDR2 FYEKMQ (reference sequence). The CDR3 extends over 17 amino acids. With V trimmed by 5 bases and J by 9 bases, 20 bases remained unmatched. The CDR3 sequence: CASSQDRVLLSGGSQYF. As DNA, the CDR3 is TGTGCCAGCAGCCAGGACAGGGTCCTACTCTCCGGAGGGTCCCAGTACTTC. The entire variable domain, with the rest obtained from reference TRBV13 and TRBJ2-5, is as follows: AAGVIQSPRHLIKEKRETATLKCYPIPRHDTVYWYQQGPGQDPQFLISFYEKMQSDKGSIPDRFSAQQFSDYHSELNMSSLELGDSALYFCASSQDRVLLSGGSQYFGPGTRLLVL.

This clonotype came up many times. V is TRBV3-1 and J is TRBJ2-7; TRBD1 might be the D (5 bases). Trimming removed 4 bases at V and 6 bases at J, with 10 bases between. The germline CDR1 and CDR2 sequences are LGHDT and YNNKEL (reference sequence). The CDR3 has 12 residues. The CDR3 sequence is CASSRGSSEQYF. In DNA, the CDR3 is TGTGCCAGCAGCCGGGGCAGCTCCGAGCAGTACTTC.

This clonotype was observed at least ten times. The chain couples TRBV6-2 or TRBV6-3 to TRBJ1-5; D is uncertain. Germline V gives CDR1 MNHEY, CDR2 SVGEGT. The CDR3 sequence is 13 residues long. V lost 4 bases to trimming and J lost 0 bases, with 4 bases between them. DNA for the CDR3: TGTGCCAGCAGTTTATCTAGCAATCAGCCCCAGCATTTT. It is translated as CASSLSSNQPQHF.

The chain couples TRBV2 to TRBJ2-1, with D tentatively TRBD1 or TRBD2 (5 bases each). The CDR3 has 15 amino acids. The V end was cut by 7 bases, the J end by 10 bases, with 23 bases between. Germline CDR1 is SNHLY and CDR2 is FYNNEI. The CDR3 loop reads CASTVFGTPSEEQFF. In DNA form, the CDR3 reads TGTGCCAGCACTGTTTTTGGGACGCCGTCCGAGGAGCAGTTCTTC.

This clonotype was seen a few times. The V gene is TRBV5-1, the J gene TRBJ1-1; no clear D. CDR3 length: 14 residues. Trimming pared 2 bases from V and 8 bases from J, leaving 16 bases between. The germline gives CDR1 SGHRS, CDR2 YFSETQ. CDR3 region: CASSFAAAQREAFF. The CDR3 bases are TGCGCCAGCAGCTTTGCGGCGGCCCAGAGAGAAGCTTTCTTT.

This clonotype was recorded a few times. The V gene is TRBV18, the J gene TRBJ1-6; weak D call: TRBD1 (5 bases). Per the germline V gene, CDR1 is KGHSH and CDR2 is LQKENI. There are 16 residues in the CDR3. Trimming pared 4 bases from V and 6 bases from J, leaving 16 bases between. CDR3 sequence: CASSQTPGPTNSPLHF. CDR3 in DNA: TGTGCCAGCTCACAAACCCCAGGGCCAACTAATTCACCCCTCCACTTT.

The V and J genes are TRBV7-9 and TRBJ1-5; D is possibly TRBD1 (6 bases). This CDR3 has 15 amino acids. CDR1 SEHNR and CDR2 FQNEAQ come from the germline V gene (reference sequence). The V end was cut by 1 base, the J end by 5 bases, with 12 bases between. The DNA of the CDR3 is TGTGCCAGCAGCTTAGGGGGGGCTCGCTATCAGCCCCAGCATTTT. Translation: CASSLGGARYQPQHF.

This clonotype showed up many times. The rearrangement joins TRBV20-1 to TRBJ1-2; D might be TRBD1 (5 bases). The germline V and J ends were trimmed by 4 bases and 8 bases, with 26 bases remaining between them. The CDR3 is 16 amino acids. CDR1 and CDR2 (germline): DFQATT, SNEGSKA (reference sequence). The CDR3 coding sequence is TGCAGTGCTATGCCGGTGACGGCAGGGAGAGGGGACGGCTACACCTTC. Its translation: CSAMPVTAGRGDGYTF.

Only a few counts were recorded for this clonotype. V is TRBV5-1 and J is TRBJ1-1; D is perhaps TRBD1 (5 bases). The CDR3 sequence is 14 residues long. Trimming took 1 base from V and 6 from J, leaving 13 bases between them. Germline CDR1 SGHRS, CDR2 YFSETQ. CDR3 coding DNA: TGCGCCAGCAGCTTGAGCTTGCGAGGGGCTGAAGCTTTCTTT. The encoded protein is CASSLSLRGAEAFF.

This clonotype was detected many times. The CDR3 protein is CASRRTSQDTQYF. The CDR3 DNA reads as TGTGCCAGCAGGAGGACAAGTCAAGATACGCAGTATTTT. The chain employs TRBV12-3 or TRBV12-4 and TRBJ2-3; weak D call: TRBD1 (5 bases). The V end was cut by 6 bases, the J end by 5 bases, with 12 bases between. The CDR3 covers 13 residues.

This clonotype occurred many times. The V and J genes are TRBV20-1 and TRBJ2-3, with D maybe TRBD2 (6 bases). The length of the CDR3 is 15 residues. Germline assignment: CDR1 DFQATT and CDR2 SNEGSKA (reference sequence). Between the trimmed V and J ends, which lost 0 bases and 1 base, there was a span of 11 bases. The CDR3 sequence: CSARDPRERTDTQYF. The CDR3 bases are TGCAGTGCTAGAGATCCCCGGGAGCGCACAGATACGCAGTATTTT.

The CDR3 sequence: CASSPKRGGNTEAFF. Here the CDR3 DNA reads TGCGCCAGCAGCCCCAAGAGGGGGGGCAACACTGAAGCTTTCTTT. The chain uses TRBV5-1 and TRBJ1-1; tentatively, D is TRBD1 (6 bases). CDR3 length equals 15 residues. V was trimmed by 4 bases and J by 2 bases, leaving 15 bases between them. The germline CDR1 and CDR2 sequences are SGHRS and YFSETQ.

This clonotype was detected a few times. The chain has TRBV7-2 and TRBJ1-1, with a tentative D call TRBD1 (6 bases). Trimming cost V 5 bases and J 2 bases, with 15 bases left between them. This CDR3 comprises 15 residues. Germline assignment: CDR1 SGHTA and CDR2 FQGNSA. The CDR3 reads CASSPEGGLNTEAFF. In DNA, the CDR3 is TGTGCCAGCAGCCCCGAGGGGGGTCTAAACACTGAAGCTTTCTTT.

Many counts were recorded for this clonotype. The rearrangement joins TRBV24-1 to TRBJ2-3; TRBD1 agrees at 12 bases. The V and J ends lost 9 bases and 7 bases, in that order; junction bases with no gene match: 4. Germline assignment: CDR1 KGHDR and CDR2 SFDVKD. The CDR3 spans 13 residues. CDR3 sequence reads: CATAGQGAHTQYF. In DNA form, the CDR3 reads TGTGCCACCGCGGGACAGGGGGCACATACGCAGTATTTT.

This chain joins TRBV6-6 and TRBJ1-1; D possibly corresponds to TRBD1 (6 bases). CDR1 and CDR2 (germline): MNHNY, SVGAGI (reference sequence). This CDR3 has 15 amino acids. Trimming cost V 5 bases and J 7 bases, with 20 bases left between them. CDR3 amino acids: CASSRNRAGNNEAFF. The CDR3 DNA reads TGTGCCAGCAGTCGTAACAGGGCAGGTAATAATGAAGCTTTCTTT.

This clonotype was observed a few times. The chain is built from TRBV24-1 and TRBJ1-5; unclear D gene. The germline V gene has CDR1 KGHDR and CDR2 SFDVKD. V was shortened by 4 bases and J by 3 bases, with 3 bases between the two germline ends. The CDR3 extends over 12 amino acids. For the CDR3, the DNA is TGTGCCACCAGTGACCCCAATCAGCCCCAGCATTTT. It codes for CATSDPNQPQHF.